This TCR beta chain was identified in a study of blood T cells in healthy people across ages. Primers used in a second PCR of roughly 7 to 12 cycles were a sample-barcoded 5' primer and a J-beta primer mix. MiXCR, run by TCRdb on the 5' RACE reads, gives a single entry per CDR3 protein. The sample lists fewer than 900,000 distinct CDR3 sequences; approximately 43% were seen once. The length of the CDR3 is 18 residues. V lost 6 bases to trimming and J lost 2 bases; unmatched junction nucleotides: 13. The germline V gene encodes CDR1 ENHRY and CDR2 SYGVKD. The sample consisted of blood. The clonotype was recovered from a woman aged 60-75 years in good health. The rearrangement uses TRBV10-3 and TRBJ1-5, with 10 bases identical to TRBD1. The CDR3 nucleotides read TGTGCCATCAGGTCCGGGACAGGGGTTTCGTCGGGCAATCAGCCCCAGCATTTT. It yields the protein CAIRSGTGVSSGNQPQHF.